This note documents a single T cell receptor beta chain sequence. Its antigen is currently unknown. These data come from a study of early T cells in non-severe SARS-CoV-2 infection. Study outcomes and limitations: Private and CD4 specificities were missed by VDJdb matching, skewed to anti-spike CD8.

Individually, cDNA molecules had unique molecular identifiers attached to them. TCRdb independently ran MiXCR on the 5' RACE reads; one entry per CDR3 protein. The sample lists 50,000 to 60,000 distinct CDR3 sequences, around 13% occurring once. Trimming took off 2 bases at V and 4 bases at J, with 12 bases between the two ends. Germline CDR1 reads SGHTA; CDR2 reads FQGTGA. The CDR3 has 15 amino acids. This receptor was identified in an adult who was a healthcare worker with PCR-confirmed SARS-CoV-2 infection or an uninfected control (not recorded which). The chain couples TRBV7-3 to TRBJ2-1; no firm D call. Sequenced material: whole blood. CDR3 in amino acids: CASSLGPVQYNEQFF. CDR3 sequence (DNA): TGTGCCAGCAGCTTAGGGCCGGTCCAATACAATGAGCAGTTCTTC.